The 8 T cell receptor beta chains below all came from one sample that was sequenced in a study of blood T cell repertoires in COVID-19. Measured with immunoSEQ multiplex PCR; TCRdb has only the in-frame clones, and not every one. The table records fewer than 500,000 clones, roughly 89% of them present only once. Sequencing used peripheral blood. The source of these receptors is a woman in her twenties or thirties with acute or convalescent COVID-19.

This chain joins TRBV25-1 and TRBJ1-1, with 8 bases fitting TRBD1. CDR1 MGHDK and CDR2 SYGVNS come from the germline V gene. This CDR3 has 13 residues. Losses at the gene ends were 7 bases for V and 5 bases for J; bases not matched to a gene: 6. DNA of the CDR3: TGTGCCAGCACGGCAGGGGGCTTAACTGAAGCTTTCTTT. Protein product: CASTAGGLTEAFF. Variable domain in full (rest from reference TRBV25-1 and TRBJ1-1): EADIYQTPRYLVIGTGKKITLECSQTMGHDKMYWYQQDPGMELHLIHYSYGVNSTEKGDLSSESTVSRIRTEHFPLTLESARPSHTSQYLCASTAGGLTEAFFGQGTRLTVV.

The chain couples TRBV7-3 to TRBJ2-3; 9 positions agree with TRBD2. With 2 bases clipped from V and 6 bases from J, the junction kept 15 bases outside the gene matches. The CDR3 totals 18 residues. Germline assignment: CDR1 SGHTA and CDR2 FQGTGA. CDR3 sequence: CASSLSSGGSQFRDTQYF. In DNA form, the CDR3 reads TGTGCCAGCAGCTTATCCAGCGGGGGGAGTCAGTTCCGGGATACGCAGTATTTT.

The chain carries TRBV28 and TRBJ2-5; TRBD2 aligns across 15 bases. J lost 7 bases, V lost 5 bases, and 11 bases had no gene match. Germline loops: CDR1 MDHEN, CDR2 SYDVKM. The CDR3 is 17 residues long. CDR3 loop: CASSTLWTSGGAGTQYF. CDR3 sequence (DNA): TGTGCCAGCAGTACCCTATGGACTAGCGGGGGGGCGGGGACCCAGTACTTC.

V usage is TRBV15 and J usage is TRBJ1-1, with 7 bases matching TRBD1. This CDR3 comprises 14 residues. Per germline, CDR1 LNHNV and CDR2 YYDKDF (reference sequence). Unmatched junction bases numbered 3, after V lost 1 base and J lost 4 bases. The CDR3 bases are TGTGCCACCAGCAGAGGGAGGGACAGCACTGAAGCTTTCTTT. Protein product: CATSRGRDSTEAFF.

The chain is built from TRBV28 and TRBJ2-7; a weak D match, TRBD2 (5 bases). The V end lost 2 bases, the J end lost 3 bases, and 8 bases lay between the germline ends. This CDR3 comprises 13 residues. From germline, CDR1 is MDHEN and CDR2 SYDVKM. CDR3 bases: TGTGCCAGCAGTTTAGACGGACTCTACGAGCAGTACTTC. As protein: CASSLDGLYEQYF.

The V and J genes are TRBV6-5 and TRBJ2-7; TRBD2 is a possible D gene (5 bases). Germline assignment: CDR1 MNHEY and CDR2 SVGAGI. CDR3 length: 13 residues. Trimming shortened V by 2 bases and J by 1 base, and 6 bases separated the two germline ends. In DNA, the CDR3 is TGTGCCAGCAGTTACCGGGATTCCTACGAGCAGTACTTC. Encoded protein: CASSYRDSYEQYF.

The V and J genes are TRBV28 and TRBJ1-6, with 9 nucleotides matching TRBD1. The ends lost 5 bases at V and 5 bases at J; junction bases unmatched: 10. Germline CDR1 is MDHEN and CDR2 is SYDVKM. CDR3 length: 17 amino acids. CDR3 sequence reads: CASSLRTGALNNSPLHF. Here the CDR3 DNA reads TGTGCCAGCAGTCTCCGGACAGGGGCCCTTAATAATTCACCCCTCCACTTT.

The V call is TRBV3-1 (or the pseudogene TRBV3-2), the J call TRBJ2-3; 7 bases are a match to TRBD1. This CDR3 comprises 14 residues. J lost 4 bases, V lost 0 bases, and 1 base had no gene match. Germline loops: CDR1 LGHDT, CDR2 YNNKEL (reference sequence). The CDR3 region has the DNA TGTGCCAGCAGCCAAGATACAGGGGCAGATACGCAGTATTTT. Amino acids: CASSQDTGADTQYF.